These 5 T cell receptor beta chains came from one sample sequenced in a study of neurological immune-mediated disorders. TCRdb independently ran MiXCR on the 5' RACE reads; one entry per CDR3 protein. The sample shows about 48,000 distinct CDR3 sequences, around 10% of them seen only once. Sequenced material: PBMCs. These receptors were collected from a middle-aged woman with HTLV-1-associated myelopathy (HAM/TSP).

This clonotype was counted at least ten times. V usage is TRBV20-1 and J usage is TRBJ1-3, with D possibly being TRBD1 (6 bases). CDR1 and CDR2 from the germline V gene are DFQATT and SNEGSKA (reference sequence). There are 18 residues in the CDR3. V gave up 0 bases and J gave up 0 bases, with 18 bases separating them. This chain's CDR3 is CSARDDYRVGISGNTIYF. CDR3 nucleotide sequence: TGCAGTGCTAGAGACGACTACAGGGTGGGAATCTCTGGAAACACCATATATTTT.

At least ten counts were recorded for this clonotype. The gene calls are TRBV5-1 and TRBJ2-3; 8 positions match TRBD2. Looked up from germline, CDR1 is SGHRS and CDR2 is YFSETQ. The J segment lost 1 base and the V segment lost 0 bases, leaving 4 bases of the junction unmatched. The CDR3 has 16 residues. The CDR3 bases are TGCGCCAGCAGCTTGGATCCAGCGGGGGGCACAGATACGCAGTATTTT. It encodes CASSLDPAGGTDTQYF. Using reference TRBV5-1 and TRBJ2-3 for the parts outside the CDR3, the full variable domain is KAGVTQTPRYLIKTRGQQVTLSCSPISGHRSVSWYQQTPGQGLQFLFEYFSETQRNKGNFPGRFSGRQFSNSRSEMNVSTLELGDSALYLCASSLDPAGGTDTQYFGPGTRLTVL.

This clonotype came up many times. The CDR3 bases are TGTGCCTCCACAGCTCCGGGACAGGTACACGAGCAGTACTTC. This encodes CASTAPGQVHEQYF. This chain links TRBV6-5 with TRBJ2-7; the match to TRBD1 covers 8 bases. The CDR3 extends over 14 amino acids. V dropped 11 bases and J dropped 5; count of bases not matched to a gene: 14. In germline, CDR1 is MNHEY, CDR2 SVGAGI.

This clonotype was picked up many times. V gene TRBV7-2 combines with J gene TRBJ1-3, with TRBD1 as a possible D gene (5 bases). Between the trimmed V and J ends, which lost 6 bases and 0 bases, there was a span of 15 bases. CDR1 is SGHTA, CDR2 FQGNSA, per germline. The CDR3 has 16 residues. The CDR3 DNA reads TGTGCCAGCAGTTTCAATACAGGCGTCTCTGGAAACACCATATATTTT. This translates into CASSFNTGVSGNTIYF.

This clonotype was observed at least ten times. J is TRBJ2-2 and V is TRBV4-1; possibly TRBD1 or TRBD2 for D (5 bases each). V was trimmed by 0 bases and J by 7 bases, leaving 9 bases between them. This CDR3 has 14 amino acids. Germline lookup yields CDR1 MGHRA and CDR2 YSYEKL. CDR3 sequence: CASSQDGGGGELFF. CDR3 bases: TGCGCCAGCAGCCAAGATGGGGGTGGCGGGGAGCTGTTTTTT.